This T cell receptor beta chain stems from a study of OX40 agonist ivuxolimab in advanced cancers. About the study: Checkpoint inhibitors had been given previously to under 50% of patients.

A word on this clone: Its target is not known.

The CDR3 spans 13 residues. Per germline, CDR1 SGDLS and CDR2 YYNGEE. Between the trimmed V and J ends, which lost 3 bases and 10 bases, there was a span of 14 bases. Sequencing was performed with immunoSEQ multiplex PCR; in TCRdb, only in-frame clones are kept and a portion is missing. Here the sample spans 25,000 to 35,000 clones, 90% to 95% being singletons. The timepoints at which blood was sampled were baseline, cycle 4 day 1, and cycle 7 day 1. Study-wide points: The study observed clonal expansion of CD4+ and CD8+ blood T cells by week 6 at 0.1 to 3.0 mg/kg. The study found that CD8+ T cells averaged more expanded clones than CD4+.

The chain carries TRBV9 and TRBJ2-1; tentatively, D is TRBD1 or TRBD2 (5 bases each). Sequences were derived from CD4+ or CD8+ T cells sorted from blood, sampled in a trial of the OX40 agonist ivuxolimab. The TCR comes from an adult with an advanced solid tumor such as melanoma, head and neck, liver or kidney cancer. The CDR3 DNA reads TGTGCCAGCAGCGCCGGGGCGTCCCCCGAGCAGTTCTTC. Its protein is CASSAGASPEQFF.